A single sample gave rise to the 6 T cell receptor beta chains below, sequenced in a study of shared clonotypes between healthy human individuals. Sequenced by immunoSEQ multiplex PCR; TCRdb stores in-frame clones only, minus some. The sample has roughly 1,500,000 clones, 98% seen once. Source material: naive CD4+ T cells sorted from blood. Specified subset: CD45RA+ positively selected. These receptor sequences come from a man in his thirties or forties in good health.

The chain employs TRBV25-1 and TRBJ1-5; D unresolved. Germline CDR1 and CDR2: MGHDK and SYGVNS. Trimming removed 6 bases at V and 2 bases at J, with 5 bases between. This CDR3 is 12 amino acids long. The CDR3: CASRVGNQPQHF. The CDR3 coding sequence is TGTGCCAGCAGGGTGGGCAATCAGCCCCAGCATTTT.

The sample holds one count of this clone. The V gene is TRBV6-5, the J gene TRBJ1-2; a weak D match, TRBD1 (6 bases). V gave up 4 bases and J gave up 8 bases, with 17 bases separating them. The germline gives CDR1 MNHEY, CDR2 SVGAGI. The CDR3 extends over 14 amino acids. This chain's CDR3 is CASSWVGGAGGYTF. The CDR3 coding sequence is TGTGCCAGCAGTTGGGTCGGGGGGGCCGGCGGCTACACCTTC.

The chain employs TRBV7-2 and TRBJ1-4, with a possible D match to TRBD1 (5 bases). The V and J ends lost 5 bases and 5 bases respectively, with 15 bases between them. The length of the CDR3 is 15 residues. Germline V gives CDR1 SGHTA, CDR2 FQGNSA. CDR3: CASSPLGGDNEKLFF. In nucleotides, the CDR3 is TGTGCCAGCAGCCCCCTGGGGGGTGACAATGAAAAACTGTTTTTT.

V gene TRBV6-6 combines with J gene TRBJ2-7; a weak D match, TRBD1 (5 bases). The germline CDR1 and CDR2 sequences are MNHNY and SVGAGI (reference sequence). This CDR3 is built from 14 residues. V was clipped by 5 bases and J by 2 bases, with 13 bases between them. CDR3 loop: CASSKDRVTYEQYF. CDR3 nucleotide sequence: TGTGCCAGCAGTAAAGACAGAGTCACCTACGAGCAGTACTTC.

The table lists this clone with a count of one. V and J are TRBV18 and TRBJ1-4, with D possibly TRBD1 on 5 matching bases. Germline assignment: CDR1 KGHSH and CDR2 LQKENI. V lost 1 base and J lost 5, with 11 bases in between. The CDR3 is 15 amino acids. Here the CDR3 reads CASSPRQRDNEKLFF. The CDR3 bases are TGTGCCAGCTCACCACGACAGCGCGACAATGAAAAACTGTTTTTT.

CDR3 nucleotide sequence: TGTGCCAGCAGTCTCGACAGGGAAGGTTCACCCCTCCACTTT. Protein: CASSLDREGSPLHF. The rearrangement uses TRBV6-5 and TRBJ1-6, with 7 positions matching TRBD1. V lost 5 bases and J lost 9; bases outside the gene matches: 7. This CDR3 is 14 amino acids long. The V gene's germline CDR1 is MNHEY and CDR2 SVGAGI.